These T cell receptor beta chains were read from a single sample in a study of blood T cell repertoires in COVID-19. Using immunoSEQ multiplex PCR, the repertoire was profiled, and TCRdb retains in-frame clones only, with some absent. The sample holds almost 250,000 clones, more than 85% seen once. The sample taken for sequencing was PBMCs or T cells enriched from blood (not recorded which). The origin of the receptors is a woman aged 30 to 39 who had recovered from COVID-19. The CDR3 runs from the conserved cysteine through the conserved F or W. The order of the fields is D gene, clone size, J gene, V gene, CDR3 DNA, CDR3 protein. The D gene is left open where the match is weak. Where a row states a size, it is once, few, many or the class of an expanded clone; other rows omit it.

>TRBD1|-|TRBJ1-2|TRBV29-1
TGCAGCGTACAGGGGGTAGATGGCTACACCTTC
CSVQGVDGYTF
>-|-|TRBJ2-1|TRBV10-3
TGTGCCATCAGTGAGTCGAGGGAATGGAGTGAGCAGTTCTTC
CAISESREWSEQFF
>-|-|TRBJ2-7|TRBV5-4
TGTGCCAGCAGCTTGGCGCTAGCCTACGAGCAGTACTTC
CASSLALAYEQYF
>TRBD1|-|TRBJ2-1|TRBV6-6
TGTGCCAGCAGCCCCACGACAGGGCGTTACAATGAGCAGTTCTTC
CASSPTTGRYNEQFF
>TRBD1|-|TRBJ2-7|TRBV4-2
TGTGCCAGCAGCCCCCAGGGGGCCAGCTCCTACGAGCAGTACTTC
CASSPQGASSYEQYF
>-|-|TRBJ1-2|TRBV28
TGTGCCAGTACTATAGGAGGAAGACTCGGCTACACCTTC
CASTIGGRLGYTF
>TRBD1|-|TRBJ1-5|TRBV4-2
TGTGCCAGCAGCCTAACGGGACAGGGGGATCAGCCCCAGCATTTT
CASSLTGQGDQPQHF
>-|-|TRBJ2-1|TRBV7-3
TGTGCCAGCAGCTTAGGGGGCGGCCTGCAGTTCTTC
CASSLGGGLQFF
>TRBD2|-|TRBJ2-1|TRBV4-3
TGCGCCAGCAGCCAAGATCAGGCTAGCGGGACCAATGAGCAGTTCTTC
CASSQDQASGTNEQFF
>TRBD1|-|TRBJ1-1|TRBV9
TGTGCCAGTCCAGGGGGTCACCAGTTGAACACTGAAGCTTTCTTT
CASPGGHQLNTEAFF
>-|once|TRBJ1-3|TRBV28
TGTGCCAGTTTTACCGGGGGTTTAGGAAACACCATATATTTT
CASFTGGLGNTIYF
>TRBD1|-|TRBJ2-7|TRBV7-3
TGTGCCAGCAGCCCTACAGGGGGCACGTTTTACGAGCAGTACTTC
CASSPTGGTFYEQYF
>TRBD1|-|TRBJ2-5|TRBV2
TGTGCCAGCAGTTGGGACAGGGAGGAAGAGACCCAGTACTTC
CASSWDREEETQYF
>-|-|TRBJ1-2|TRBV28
TGTGCCAGCAGCGCTCGACAGGAATTCCCCCAATCCTATGGCTACACCTTC
CASSARQEFPQSYGYTF
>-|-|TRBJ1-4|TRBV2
TGTGCCAGCAGCGAACTTTGGACAGACATTAATGAAAAACTGTTTTTT
CASSELWTDINEKLFF
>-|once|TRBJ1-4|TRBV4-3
TGCGCCAGCAGCCAAGATAAGCTGGAAAAACTGTTTTTT
CASSQDKLEKLFF
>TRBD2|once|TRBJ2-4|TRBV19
TGTGCCAGTAGTGCCCTAGCGGAGGAATCACTAGCCAAAAACATTCAGTACTTC
CASSALAEESLAKNIQYF
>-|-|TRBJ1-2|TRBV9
TGTGCCAGCAGCCCCGCGGGCGGCGCGTTAGTGGGCTACACCTTC
CASSPAGGALVGYTF
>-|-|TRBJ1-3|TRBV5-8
TGTGCCAGCAGCCGACGGGGCTCTGGAAACACCATATATTTT
CASSRRGSGNTIYF
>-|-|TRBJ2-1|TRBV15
TGTGCCACCAGACTATCCCAGCGGCCCTACAATGAGCAGTTCTTC
CATRLSQRPYNEQFF
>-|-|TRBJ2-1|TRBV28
TGTGCCAGCAGTTTAGTAAATGAGCAGTTCTTC
CASSLVNEQFF
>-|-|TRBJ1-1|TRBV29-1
TGCAGCGTCCTCCGACAGATGACTGAAGCTTTCTTT
CSVLRQMTEAFF
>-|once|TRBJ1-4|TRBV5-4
TGTGCCAGCAGCGTGGACAGTGCAACTAATGAAAAACTGTTTTTT
CASSVDSATNEKLFF
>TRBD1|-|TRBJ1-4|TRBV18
TGTGCCAGCTCACCACAAGTCTCCGGGACAGGTGTTGAAAAACTGTTTTTT
CASSPQVSGTGVEKLFF
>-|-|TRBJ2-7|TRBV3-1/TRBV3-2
TGTGCCAGCAGCCAAGAGTTCCACAGGGGAGGAAGCTACGAGCAGTACTTC
CASSQEFHRGGSYEQYF
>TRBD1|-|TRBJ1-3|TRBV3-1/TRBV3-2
TGTGCCAGCAGCCAAGTTAGGGGGCCTGGAAACACCATATATTTT
CASSQVRGPGNTIYF
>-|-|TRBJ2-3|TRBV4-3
TGCGCCAGCAGCCAACGGGGGACAGATACGCAGTATTTT
CASSQRGTDTQYF
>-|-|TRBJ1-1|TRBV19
TGTGCCAGTAGCCCCAGGGGCGTCACTGAAGCTTTCTTT
CASSPRGVTEAFF
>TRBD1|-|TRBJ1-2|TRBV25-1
TGTGCCAGCAGTGATGGGACAGGACCTAACCTCTATGGCTACACCTTC
CASSDGTGPNLYGYTF
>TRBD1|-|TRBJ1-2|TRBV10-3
TGTGCCATCAGTGCAACCGGGACAGGGGGCGGCTATGGCTACACCTTC
CAISATGTGGGYGYTF
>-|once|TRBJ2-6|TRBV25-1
TGTGCCAGCAGCGGCGTTTCGACGACGGGGTCTGGGGCCAACGTCCTGACTTTC
CASSGVSTTGSGANVLTF
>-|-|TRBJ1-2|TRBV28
TGTGCCATACCGGGGGGGCAGCACTATGGCTACACCTTC
CAIPGGQHYGYTF
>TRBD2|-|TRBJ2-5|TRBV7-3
TGTGCCAGCAGCTTAACCGGGACTAGCGGGAGAGAGACCCAGTACTTC
CASSLTGTSGRETQYF
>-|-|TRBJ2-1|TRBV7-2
TGTGCCAGCAGCTTAGACGGCGGGAACAATGAGCAGTTCTTC
CASSLDGGNNEQFF
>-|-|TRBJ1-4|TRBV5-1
TGCGCCAGCAGCTTGGGACAGACAAATGAAAAACTGTTTTTT
CASSLGQTNEKLFF
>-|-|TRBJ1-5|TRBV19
TGTGCCAGTAGTATCTTTACAGAGCATCAGCCCCAGCATTTT
CASSIFTEHQPQHF
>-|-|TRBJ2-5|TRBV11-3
TGTGCCAGCAGCTTAACGGATGGGCGGACCCAGTACTTC
CASSLTDGRTQYF
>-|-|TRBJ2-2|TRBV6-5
TGTGCCAGCAGTTACTCGCAGGGAGGAACCGGGGAGCTGTTTTTT
CASSYSQGGTGELFF
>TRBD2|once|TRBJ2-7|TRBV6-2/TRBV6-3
TGTGCCAGCAGTTACTCGCCCGGATTAGCGGGACAGTACTTC
CASSYSPGLAGQYF
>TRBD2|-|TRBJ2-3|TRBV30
TGTGCCTGGAGTCCAGGGAGGGGAACAGATACGCAGTATTTT
CAWSPGRGTDTQYF
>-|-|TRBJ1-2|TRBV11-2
TGTGCCAGCAGCACCCCGAGGGGGGGGAATGGCTATGGCTACACCTTC
CASSTPRGGNGYGYTF
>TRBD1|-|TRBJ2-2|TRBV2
TGTGCCAGCAGCTTGGACAGGGGGTACGGCGGGGAGCTGTTTTTT
CASSLDRGYGGELFF
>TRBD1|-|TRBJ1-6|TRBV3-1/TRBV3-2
TGTGCCAGCAGCCACAGGGGGGTCGATTCACCCCTCCACTTT
CASSHRGVDSPLHF
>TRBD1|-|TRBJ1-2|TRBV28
TGTGCCAGCAGCCTTGGAACAGGGGGGCACTATGGCTACACCTTC
CASSLGTGGHYGYTF
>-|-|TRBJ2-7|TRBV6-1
TGTGCCAGCAGTGAATTCGGAGCCTACGAGCAGTACTTC
CASSEFGAYEQYF
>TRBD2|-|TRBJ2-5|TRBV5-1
TGCGCCAGCAGCCCGGGGGTAGCGGGAGTGCTACAAGAGACCCAGTACTTC
CASSPGVAGVLQETQYF
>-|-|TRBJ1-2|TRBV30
TGTGCCTGGATGGGGCAGGCGAACTATGGCTACACCTTC
CAWMGQANYGYTF
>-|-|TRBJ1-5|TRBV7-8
TGTGCCAGCAGCCCTAACAGATATAGCAATCAGCCCCAGCATTTT
CASSPNRYSNQPQHF
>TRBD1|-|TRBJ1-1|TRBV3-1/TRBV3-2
TGTGCCAGCAGCCTATTCGGACAGGGGAGCACTGAAGCTTTCTTT
CASSLFGQGSTEAFF
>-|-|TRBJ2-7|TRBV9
TGTGCCAGCAGCGCCGAGTGGGGCAACGAGCAGTACTTC
CASSAEWGNEQYF
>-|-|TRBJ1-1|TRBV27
TGTGCCAGTGCGGCAGGGAGGCTCACTGAAGCTTTCTTT
CASAAGRLTEAFF
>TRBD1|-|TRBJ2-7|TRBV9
TGTGCCAGCAGCGTGGGGGACAGGGGATACGAGCAGTACTTC
CASSVGDRGYEQYF
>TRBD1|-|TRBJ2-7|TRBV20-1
TGCAGTGCGGACAGGGCCTACGAGCAGTACTTC
CSADRAYEQYF
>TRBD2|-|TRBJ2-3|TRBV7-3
TGTGCCAGCAGCTTACAAGGGACTATCGCAGATACGCAGTATTTT
CASSLQGTIADTQYF
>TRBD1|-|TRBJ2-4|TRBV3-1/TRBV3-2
TGTGCCAGCAGCCAACGGGGACAGGCAAAAAACATTCAGTACTTC
CASSQRGQAKNIQYF
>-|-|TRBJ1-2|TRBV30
TGTGCCTGGAGTCGCAGGGTGGCTTACTATGGCTACACCTTC
CAWSRRVAYYGYTF
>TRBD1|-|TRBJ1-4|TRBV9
TGTGCCAGCAGCGTGTCCGGGACAGAGAGTCAACGTGCAACTAATGAAAAACTGTTTTTT
CASSVSGTESQRATNEKLFF